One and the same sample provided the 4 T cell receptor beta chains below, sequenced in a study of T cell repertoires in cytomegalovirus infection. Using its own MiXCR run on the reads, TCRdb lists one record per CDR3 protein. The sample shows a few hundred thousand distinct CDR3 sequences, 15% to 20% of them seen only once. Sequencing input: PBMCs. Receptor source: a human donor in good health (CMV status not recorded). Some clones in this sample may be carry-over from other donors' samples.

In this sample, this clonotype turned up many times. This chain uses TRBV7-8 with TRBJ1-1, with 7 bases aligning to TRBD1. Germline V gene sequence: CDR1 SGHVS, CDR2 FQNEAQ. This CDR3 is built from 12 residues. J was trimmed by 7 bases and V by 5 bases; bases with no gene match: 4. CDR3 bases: TGTGCCAGCAGCCCGGACAGGAATGAAGCTTTCTTT. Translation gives CASSPDRNEAFF.

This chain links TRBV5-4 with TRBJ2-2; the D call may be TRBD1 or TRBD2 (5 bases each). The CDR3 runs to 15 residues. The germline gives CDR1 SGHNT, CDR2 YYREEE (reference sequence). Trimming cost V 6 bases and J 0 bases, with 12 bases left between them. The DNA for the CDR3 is TGTGCCAGCAATCCCGGGACCTCGAACACCGGGGAGCTGTTTTTT. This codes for CASNPGTSNTGELFF.

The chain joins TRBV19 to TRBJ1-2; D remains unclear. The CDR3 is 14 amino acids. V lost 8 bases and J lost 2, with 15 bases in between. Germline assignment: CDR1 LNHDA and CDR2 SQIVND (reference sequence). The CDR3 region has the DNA TGTGCCAGTGAAGAGACCGCCCGAAACTATGGCTACACCTTC. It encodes CASEETARNYGYTF. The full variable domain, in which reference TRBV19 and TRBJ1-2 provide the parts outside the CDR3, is DGGITQSPKYLFRKEGQNVTLSCEQNLNHDAMYWYRQDPGQGLRLIYYSQIVNDFQKGDIAEGYSVSREKKESFPLTVTSAQKNPTAFYLCASEETARNYGYTFGSGTRLTVV.

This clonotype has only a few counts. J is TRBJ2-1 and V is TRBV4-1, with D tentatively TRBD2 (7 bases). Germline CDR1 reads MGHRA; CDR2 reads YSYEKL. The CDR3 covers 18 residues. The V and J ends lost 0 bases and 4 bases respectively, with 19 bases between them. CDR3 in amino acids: CASSQERGGLGSYNEQFF. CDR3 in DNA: TGCGCCAGCAGCCAAGAAAGGGGGGGACTGGGGAGTTACAATGAGCAGTTCTTC.